This T cell receptor beta chain was identified in a study of glioma-infiltrating T cells. Whole-study context: Glioblastomas were WHO grade IV, sampled at first diagnosis; low-grade were grade II. Before surgery, glioma patients received dexamethasone for at most six days.

There are 15 residues in the CDR3. From germline, CDR1 is LNHNV and CDR2 YYDKDF (reference sequence). V lost 5 bases to trimming and J lost 3 bases, with 15 bases between them. Study-wide findings and caveats: Non-neoplastic patients had below-expected tissue-blood divergence, while all gliomas exceeded expectation.

Amplification of TCR alpha and beta CDR3 regions from RNA used iRepertoire nested multiplex PCR. TCRdb passed the multiplex PCR reads through MiXCR, listing each CDR3 protein once. Among more than 300,000 distinct CDR3 sequences, 35% to 45% were seen once, and the ten largest hold around 12%. This clonotype has a count of ten or more. Its antigen is as yet unknown. The gene calls are TRBV15 and TRBJ2-3, with TRBD1 as a possible D gene (6 bases). The receptor was isolated from a human donor with low-grade glioma or glioblastoma, undergoing nonglioma brain surgery, or in good health (not recorded which). The source material was glioma tissue, nonneoplastic brain tissue, or PBMCs (not recorded which). This CDR3 reads CATSVDRFQTDTQYF. Written as DNA, the CDR3 is TGTGCCACCAGCGTTGACAGGTTCCAAACAGATACGCAGTATTTT.